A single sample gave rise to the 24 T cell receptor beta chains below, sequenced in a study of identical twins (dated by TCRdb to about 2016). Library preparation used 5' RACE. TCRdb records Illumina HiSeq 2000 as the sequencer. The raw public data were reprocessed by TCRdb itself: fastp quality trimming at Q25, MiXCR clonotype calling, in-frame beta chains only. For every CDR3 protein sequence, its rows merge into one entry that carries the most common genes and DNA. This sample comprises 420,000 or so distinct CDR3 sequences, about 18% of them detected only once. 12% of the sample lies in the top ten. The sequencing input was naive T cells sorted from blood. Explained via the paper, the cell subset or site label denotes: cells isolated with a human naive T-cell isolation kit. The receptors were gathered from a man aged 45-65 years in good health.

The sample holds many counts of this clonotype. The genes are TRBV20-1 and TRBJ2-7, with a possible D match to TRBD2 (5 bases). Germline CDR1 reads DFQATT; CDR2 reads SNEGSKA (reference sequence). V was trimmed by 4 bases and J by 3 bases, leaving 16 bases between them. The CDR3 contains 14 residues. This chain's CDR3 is CSATEGSYLYEQYF. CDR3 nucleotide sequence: TGCAGTGCTACAGAGGGATCCTACCTCTACGAGCAGTACTTC.

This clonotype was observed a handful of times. This CDR3 is CSARYRSNQPQHF. The CDR3 bases are TGCAGTGCTAGATACAGAAGCAATCAGCCCCAGCATTTT. The chain employs TRBV20-1 and TRBJ1-5; D remains unclear. This CDR3 has 13 amino acids. Germline CDR1 is DFQATT and CDR2 is SNEGSKA (reference sequence). Trimming left V 2 bases short and J 1 base short, with 6 bases between.

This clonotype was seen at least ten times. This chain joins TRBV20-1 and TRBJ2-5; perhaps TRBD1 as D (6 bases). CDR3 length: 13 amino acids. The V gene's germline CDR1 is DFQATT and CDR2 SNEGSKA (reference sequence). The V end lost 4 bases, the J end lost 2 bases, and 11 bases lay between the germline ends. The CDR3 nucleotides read TGCAGTGCTATCCCTCAGGGGCAAGAGACCCAGTACTTC. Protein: CSAIPQGQETQYF.

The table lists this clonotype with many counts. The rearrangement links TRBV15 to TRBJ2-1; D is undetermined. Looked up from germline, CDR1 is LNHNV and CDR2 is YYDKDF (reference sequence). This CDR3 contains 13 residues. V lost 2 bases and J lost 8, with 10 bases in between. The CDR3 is CATSRQFRDEQFF. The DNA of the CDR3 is TGTGCCACCAGCAGACAGTTCCGGGATGAGCAGTTCTTC.

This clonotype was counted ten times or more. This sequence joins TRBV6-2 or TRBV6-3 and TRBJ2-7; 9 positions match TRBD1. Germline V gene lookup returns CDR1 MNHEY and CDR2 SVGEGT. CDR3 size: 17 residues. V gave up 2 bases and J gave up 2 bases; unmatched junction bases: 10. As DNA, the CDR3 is TGTGCCAGCAGTTACCCCCGGACAGGGGCGATAACCTACGAGCAGTACTTC. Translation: CASSYPRTGAITYEQYF.

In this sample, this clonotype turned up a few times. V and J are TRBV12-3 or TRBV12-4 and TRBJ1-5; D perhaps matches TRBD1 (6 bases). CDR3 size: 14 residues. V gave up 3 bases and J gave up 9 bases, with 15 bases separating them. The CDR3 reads CASSFRGPQGPQHF. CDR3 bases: TGTGCCAGCAGTTTTCGGGGGCCCCAGGGGCCCCAGCATTTT.

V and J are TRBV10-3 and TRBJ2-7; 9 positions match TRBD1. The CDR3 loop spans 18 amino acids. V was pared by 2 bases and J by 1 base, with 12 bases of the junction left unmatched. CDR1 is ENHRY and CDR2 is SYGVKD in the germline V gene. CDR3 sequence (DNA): TGTGCCATCAGTGAGACCCCGGGACAGGGATCCTCTTCCTACGAGCAGTACTTC. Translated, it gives CAISETPGQGSSSYEQYF.

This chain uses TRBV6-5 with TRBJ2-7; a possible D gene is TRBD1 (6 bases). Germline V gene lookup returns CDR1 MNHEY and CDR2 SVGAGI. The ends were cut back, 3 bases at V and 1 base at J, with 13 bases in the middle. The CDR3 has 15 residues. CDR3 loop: CASSYSSRGSYEQYF. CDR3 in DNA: TGTGCCAGCAGTTATTCGAGCAGGGGATCCTACGAGCAGTACTTC.

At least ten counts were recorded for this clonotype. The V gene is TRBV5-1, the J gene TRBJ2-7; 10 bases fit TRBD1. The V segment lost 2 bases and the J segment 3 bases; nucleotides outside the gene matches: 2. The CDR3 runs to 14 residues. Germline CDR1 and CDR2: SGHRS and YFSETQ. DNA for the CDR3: TGCGCCAGCAGCTTTGGGACAGGGGTCTACGAGCAGTACTTC. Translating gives CASSFGTGVYEQYF.

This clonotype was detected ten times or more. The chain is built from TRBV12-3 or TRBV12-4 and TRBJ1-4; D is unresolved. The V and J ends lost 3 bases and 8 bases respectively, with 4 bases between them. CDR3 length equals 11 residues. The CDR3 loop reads CASSFREKLFF. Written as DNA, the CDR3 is TGTGCCAGCAGTTTTAGGGAAAAACTGTTTTTT.

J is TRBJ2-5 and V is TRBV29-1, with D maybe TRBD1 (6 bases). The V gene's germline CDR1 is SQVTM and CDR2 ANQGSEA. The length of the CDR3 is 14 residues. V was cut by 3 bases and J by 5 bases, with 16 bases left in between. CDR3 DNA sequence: TGCAGCGTTGACAGGACTGGGGGCCGGGAGACCCAGTACTTC. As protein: CSVDRTGGRETQYF.

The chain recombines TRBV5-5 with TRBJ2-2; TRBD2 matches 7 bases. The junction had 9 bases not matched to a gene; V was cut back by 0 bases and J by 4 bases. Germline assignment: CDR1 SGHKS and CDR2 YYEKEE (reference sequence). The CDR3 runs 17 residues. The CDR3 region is CASSLAPSGGVTGELFF. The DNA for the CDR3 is TGTGCCAGCAGCTTGGCCCCTAGCGGCGGGGTCACCGGGGAGCTGTTTTTT.

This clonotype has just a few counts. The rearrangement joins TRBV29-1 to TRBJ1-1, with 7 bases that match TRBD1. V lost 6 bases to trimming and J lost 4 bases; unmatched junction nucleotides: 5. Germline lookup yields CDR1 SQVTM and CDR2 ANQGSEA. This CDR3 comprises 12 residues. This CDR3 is CSVGDSFTEAFF. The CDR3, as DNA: TGCAGCGTGGGGGACAGTTTCACTGAAGCTTTCTTT.

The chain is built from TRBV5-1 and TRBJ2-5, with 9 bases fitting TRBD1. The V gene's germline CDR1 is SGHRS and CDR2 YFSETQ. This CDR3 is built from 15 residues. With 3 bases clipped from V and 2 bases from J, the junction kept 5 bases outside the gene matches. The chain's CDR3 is CASSSGTGRQETQYF. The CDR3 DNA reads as TGCGCCAGCAGCTCCGGGACAGGGAGGCAAGAGACCCAGTACTTC.

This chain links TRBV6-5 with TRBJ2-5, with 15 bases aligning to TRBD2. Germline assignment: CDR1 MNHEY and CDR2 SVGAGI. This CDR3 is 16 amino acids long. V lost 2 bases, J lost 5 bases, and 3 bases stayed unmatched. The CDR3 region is CASSYGLAGGQETQYF. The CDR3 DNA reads TGTGCCAGCAGTTACGGACTAGCGGGAGGGCAGGAGACCCAGTACTTC.

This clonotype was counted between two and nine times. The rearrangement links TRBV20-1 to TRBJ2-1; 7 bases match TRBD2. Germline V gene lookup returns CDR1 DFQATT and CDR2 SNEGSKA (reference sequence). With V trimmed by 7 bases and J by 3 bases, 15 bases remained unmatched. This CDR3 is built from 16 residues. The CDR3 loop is CSVPPRGGRSYNEQFF. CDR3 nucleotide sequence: TGCAGTGTACCCCCACGGGGCGGGAGAAGCTACAATGAGCAGTTCTTC.

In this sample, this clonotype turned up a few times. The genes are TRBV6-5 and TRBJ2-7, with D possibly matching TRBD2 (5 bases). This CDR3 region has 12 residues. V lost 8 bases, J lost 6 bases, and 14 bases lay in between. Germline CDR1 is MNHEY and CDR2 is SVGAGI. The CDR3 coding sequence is TGTGCCAGCGCGGAGCGGCTAAGCGAGCAGTACTTC. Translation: CASAERLSEQYF.

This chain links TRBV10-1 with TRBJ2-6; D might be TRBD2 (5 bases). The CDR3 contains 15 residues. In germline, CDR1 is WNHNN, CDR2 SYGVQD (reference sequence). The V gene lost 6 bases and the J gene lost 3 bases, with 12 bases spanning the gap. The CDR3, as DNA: TGCGCCAGCAGCTCCGACGGGATTGGGGCCAACGTCCTGACTTTC. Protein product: CASSSDGIGANVLTF.

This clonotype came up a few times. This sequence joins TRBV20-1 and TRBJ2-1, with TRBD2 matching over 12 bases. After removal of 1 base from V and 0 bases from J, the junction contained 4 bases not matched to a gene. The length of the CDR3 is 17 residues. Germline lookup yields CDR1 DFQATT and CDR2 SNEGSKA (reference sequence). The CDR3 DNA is TGCAGTGCTAGAGTCACTAGCGGGGGGTTCTCCTACAATGAGCAGTTCTTC. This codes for CSARVTSGGFSYNEQFF.

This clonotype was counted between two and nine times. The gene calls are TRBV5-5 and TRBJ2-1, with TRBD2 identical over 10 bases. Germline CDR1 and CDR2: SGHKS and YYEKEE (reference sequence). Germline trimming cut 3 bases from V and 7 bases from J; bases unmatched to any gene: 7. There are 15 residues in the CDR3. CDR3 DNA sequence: TGTGCCAGCAGCTCTTTAGCGGGGGGTGGAAATGAGCAGTTCTTC. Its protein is CASSSLAGGGNEQFF.

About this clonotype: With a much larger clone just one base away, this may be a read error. CDR3 sequence reads: CASSSLRVNTEAFF. For the CDR3, the DNA is TGTGCCAGCAGCTCGCTCAGGGTGAACACTGAAGCTTTCTTT. V is TRBV7-9 and J is TRBJ1-1; a weak D match, TRBD1 (5 bases). Trimming shortened V by 4 bases and J by 0 bases, and 9 bases separated the two germline ends. The CDR3 consists of 14 residues. Germline V gives CDR1 SEHNR, CDR2 FQNEAQ (reference sequence).

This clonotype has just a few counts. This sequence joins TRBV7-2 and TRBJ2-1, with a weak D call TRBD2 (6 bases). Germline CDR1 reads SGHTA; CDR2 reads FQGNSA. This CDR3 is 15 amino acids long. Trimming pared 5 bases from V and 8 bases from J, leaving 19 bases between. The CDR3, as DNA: TGTGCCAGCAGCCCTCGGGGGAGGAGAGGCGATGAGCAGTTCTTC. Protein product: CASSPRGRRGDEQFF.

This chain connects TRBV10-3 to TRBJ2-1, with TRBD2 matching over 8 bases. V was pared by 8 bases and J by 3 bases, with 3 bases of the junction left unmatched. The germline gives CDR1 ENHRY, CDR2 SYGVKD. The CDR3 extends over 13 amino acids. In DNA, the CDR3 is TGTGCCATCGGAACTAGCGGCTACAATGAGCAGTTCTTC. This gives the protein CAIGTSGYNEQFF.

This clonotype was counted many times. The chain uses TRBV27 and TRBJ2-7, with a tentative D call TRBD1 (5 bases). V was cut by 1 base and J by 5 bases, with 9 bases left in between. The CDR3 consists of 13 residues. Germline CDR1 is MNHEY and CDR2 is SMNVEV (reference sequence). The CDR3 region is CASSLLDSNEQYF. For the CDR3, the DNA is TGTGCCAGCAGTTTATTAGACAGCAACGAGCAGTACTTC.